Below, 7 T cell receptor beta chains from the same sample are listed, as sequenced in a study of beta chain features in type 1 diabetes. Every isolated RNA sample was fully reverse transcribed, so sequencing captured expressed TCRB transcripts. This table comes from immunoSEQ multiplex PCR, and its TCRdb copy is limited to in-frame clones, with some not included. This table holds almost 250,000 clones, 13% to 15% found once. Sequencing was done on a sample of naive CD4+ T cells from blood. These receptors originate from a woman between 40 and 50 years old in good health.

The chain combines TRBV23-1 with TRBJ2-7; D might be TRBD1 (8 bases). TRBV23-1 counts as an open reading frame of uncertain function. V was shortened by 0 bases and J by 5 bases, with 20 bases between the two germline ends. CDR3 size: 17 residues. This CDR3 reads CASSQSETGTGGDEQYF. CDR3 in DNA: TGCGCCAGCAGTCAATCAGAGACGGGAACAGGGGGGGACGAGCAGTACTTC.

J is TRBJ2-1 and V is TRBV2; D possibly corresponds to TRBD2 (6 bases). CDR3 size: 11 residues. Germline CDR1 reads SNHLY; CDR2 reads FYNNEI. Trimming shortened V by 7 bases and J by 9 bases, and 10 bases separated the two germline ends. CDR3 nucleotides: TGTGCCAGCAACTCGGAGGGTGAGCAGTTCTTC. This sequence encodes CASNSEGEQFF.

The CDR3 DNA sequence: TGTGCCAGTAGTATAGGGTCGGGGACAGGGTTCGACGAGCAGTACTTC. This sequence encodes CASSIGSGTGFDEQYF. The rearrangement uses TRBV19 and TRBJ2-7; TRBD1 agrees at 9 bases. The ends lost 1 base at V and 5 bases at J; junction bases unmatched: 9. CDR1 and CDR2 from the germline V gene are LNHDA and SQIVND (reference sequence). The CDR3 has 16 residues.

The V and J genes are TRBV6-5 and TRBJ2-7; 9 positions match TRBD1. The germline gives CDR1 MNHEY, CDR2 SVGAGI. V was pared by 2 bases and J by 6 bases, with 11 bases of the junction left unmatched. The CDR3 runs to 16 residues. This chain's CDR3 is CASSYVTPGQGGEQYF. The CDR3 nucleotides are TGTGCCAGCAGTTACGTCACACCGGGACAGGGCGGCGAGCAGTACTTC.

This clone has more than one count but fewer than ten. The CDR3, as DNA: TGTGCCAGCAGCCCCTCTTTCTACTACGAGCAGTACTTC. Encoded protein: CASSPSFYYEQYF. The chain has TRBV14 and TRBJ2-7; D uncertain. Germline V gives CDR1 SGHDN, CDR2 FVKESK. This CDR3 has 13 amino acids. Trimming took off 4 bases at V and 3 bases at J, with 10 bases between the two ends. The full variable domain, completed using reference TRBV14 and TRBJ2-7, is EAGVTQFPSHSVIEKGQTVTLRCDPISGHDNLYWYRRVMGKEIKFLLHFVKESKQDESGMPNNRFLAERTGGTYSTLKVQPAELEDSGVYFCASSPSFYYEQYFGPGTRLTVT.

In its sample, this clone was seen a few times. Other DNA sequences in this specimen translate into the identical CDR3. This sequence joins TRBV5-4 and TRBJ2-5, with 12 bases lining up with TRBD2. V dropped 4 bases and J dropped 2; count of bases not matched to a gene: 0. In germline, CDR1 is SGHNT, CDR2 YYREEE (reference sequence). The CDR3 runs 14 residues. The CDR3 reads CASSLAGGQETQYF. The CDR3 DNA reads as TGTGCCAGCAGCCTAGCGGGGGGGCAAGAGACCCAGTACTTC.

V is TRBV18 and J is TRBJ2-2, with D maybe TRBD2 (5 bases). The CDR3 consists of 15 residues. Trimming took off 5 bases at V and 0 bases at J, with 10 bases between the two ends. CDR1 and CDR2 (germline): KGHSH, LQKENI. The CDR3 protein is CASSSGLTNTGELFF. The CDR3 nucleotides are TGTGCCAGCTCATCAGGACTTACGAACACCGGGGAGCTGTTTTTT.